The source of this T cell receptor (beta chain) is a study of OX40 agonist ivuxolimab in advanced cancers. Study-wide context: In this cohort, patients received ivuxolimab, an agonistic anti-OX40 (CD134) antibody. Three patients, one with hepatocellular carcinoma and two with cutaneous melanoma, responded partially.

Profiled with immunoSEQ multiplex PCR; TCRdb holds only in-frame clones, not every one. The sample includes around 54,000 clones, 85% to 95% seen only once; the top ten take 9% to 15%. Notes on the study in general: The study found that CD8+ T cells averaged more expanded clones than CD4+.

On this clone: What it binds is unknown.

The cohort excluded patients with autoimmune disease history or systemic immunosuppression. The specimen comprised CD4+ or CD8+ T cells sorted from blood, sampled in a trial of the OX40 agonist ivuxolimab. The TCR originated in an adult with an advanced solid tumor such as melanoma, head and neck, liver or kidney cancer.

The CDR3 region has the DNA TGTGCCAGCAGCTTAGCAGGGACGAATCAGCCCCAGCATTTT. Translating gives CASSLAGTNQPQHF. The rearrangement joins TRBV7-2 to TRBJ1-5; D is possibly TRBD1 (5 bases). The CDR3 sequence is 14 residues long. Deletions cut 0 bases from V and 4 bases from J, with 7 bases between. Germline-derived CDR1 and CDR2 are SGHTA and FQGNSA.